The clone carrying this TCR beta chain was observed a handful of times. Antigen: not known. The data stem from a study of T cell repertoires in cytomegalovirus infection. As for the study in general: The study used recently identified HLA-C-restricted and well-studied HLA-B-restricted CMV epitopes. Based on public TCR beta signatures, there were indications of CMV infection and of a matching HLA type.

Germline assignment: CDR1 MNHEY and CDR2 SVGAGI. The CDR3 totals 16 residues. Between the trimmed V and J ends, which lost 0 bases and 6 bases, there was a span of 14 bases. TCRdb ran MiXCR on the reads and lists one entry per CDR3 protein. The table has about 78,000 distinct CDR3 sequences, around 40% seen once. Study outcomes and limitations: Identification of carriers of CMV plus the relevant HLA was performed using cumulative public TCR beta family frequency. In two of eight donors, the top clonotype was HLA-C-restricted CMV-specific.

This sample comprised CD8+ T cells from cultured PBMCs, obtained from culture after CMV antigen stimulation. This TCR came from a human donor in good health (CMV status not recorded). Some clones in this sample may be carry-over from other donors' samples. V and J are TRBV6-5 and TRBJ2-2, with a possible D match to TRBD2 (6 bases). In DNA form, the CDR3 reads TGTGCCAGCAGTTACTCGACGGTCGGAGGGTCCGGGGAGCTGTTTTTT. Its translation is CASSYSTVGGSGELFF.